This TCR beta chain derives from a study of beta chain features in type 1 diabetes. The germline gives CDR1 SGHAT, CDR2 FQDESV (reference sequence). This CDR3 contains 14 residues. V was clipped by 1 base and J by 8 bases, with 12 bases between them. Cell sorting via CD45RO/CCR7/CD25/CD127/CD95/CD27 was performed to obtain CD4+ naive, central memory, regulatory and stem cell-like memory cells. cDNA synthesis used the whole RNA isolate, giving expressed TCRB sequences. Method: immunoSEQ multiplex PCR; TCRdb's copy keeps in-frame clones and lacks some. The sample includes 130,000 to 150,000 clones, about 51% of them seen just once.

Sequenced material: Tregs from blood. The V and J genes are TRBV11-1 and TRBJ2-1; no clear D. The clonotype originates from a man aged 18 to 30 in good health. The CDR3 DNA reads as TGTGCCAGCAGCTTAGAGCCTATCTCCCATGAGCAGTTCTTC. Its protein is CASSLEPISHEQFF.